Detailed here is one T cell receptor beta chain. The same CDR3 can be traced to other DNA sequences in this sample. Treatment specified: about 20 received Ad26.COV2.S at low or high dose, single or two shots; roughly five received placebo; per-sample allocation not given. Sample collection was performed on day 63 after the first vaccine or placebo injection. In the vaccine, an Ad26 vector expressed the SARS-CoV-2 spike of the Wuhan strain. The sample comes from a study of Ad26.COV2.S vaccination and SARS-CoV-2 variants. The overall study: Intramuscularly, Ad26.COV2.S was given either once or twice, 56 days apart.

Clones were sequenced by immunoSEQ multiplex PCR, and TCRdb holds only the in-frame ones, with some missing. The sample holds roughly 500,000 clones; nearly 90% are singletons and the top ten take 2.5% to 3%. The CDR3 loop spans 13 amino acids. V lost 2 bases and J lost 5, with 10 bases in between. The V gene's germline CDR1 is SGDLS and CDR2 YYNGEE. This clonotype originated in a person between 18 and 60 years old who received the Ad26.COV2.S COVID-19 vaccine or a placebo. The chain recombines TRBV9 with TRBJ2-5; D is uncertain. The sequencing used peripheral blood, collected in a trial of Ad26.COV2.S vaccine versus placebo. DNA for the CDR3: TGTGCCAGCAGCGTTGGTAGCTTGGAGACCCAGTACTTC. Translating it yields CASSVGSLETQYF.